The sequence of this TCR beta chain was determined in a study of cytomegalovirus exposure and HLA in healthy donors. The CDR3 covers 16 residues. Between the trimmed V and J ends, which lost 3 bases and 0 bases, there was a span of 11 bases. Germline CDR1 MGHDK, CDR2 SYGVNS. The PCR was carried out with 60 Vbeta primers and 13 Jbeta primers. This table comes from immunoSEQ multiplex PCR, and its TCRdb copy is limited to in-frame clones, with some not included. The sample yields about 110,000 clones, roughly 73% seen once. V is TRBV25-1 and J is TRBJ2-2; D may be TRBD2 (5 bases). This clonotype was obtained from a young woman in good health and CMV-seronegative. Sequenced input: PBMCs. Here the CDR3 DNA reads TGTGCCAGCAGTGATATAAGCGGAGCGAACACCGGGGAGCTGTTTTTT. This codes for CASSDISGANTGELFF.